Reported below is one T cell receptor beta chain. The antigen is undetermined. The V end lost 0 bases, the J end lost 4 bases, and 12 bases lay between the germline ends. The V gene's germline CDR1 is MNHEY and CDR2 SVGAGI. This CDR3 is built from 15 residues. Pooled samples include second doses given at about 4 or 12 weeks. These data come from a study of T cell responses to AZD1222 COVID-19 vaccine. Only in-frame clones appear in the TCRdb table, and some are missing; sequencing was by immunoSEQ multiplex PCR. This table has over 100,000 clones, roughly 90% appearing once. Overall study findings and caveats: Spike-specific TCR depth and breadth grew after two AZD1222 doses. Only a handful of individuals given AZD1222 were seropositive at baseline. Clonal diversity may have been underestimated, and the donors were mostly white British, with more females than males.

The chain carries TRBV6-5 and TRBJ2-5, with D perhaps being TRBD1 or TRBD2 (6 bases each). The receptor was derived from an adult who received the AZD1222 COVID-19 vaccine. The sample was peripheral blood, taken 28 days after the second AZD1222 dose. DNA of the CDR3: TGTGCCAGCAGTTACTCAGGAGGGGGAGCAGAGACCCAGTACTTC. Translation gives CASSYSGGGAETQYF.